There are a few counts of the clone carrying this TCR beta chain. What it binds is unknown. Data came from immunoSEQ multiplex PCR; TCRdb stores just in-frame clones and leaves some out. The table records tens of thousands of clones, around four fifths of them present only once. This sample is drawn from a study of OX40 agonist ivuxolimab in advanced cancers. About the research overall: An agonistic human IgG2 monoclonal antibody against OX40 (CD134) was given.

CDR3 size: 14 residues. CDR1 is MGHDK, CDR2 SYGVNS, per germline. The V and J ends lost 1 base and 0 bases respectively, with 4 bases between them. Study-level results: Antigen specificity was not determined for the expanded peripheral T cells. Clonal expansion was among the lowest in partial responders at 0.1-3.0 mg/kg, especially CD8+. On average, CD8+ T cells showed a greater number of expanded clones than CD4+.

Sequenced here: CD4+ or CD8+ T cells sorted from blood, sampled in a trial of the OX40 agonist ivuxolimab. The TCR was taken from an adult with an advanced solid tumor such as melanoma, head and neck, liver or kidney cancer. The V gene is TRBV25-1, the J gene TRBJ1-5; no firm D call. In nucleotides, the CDR3 is TGTGCCAGCAGTGAATGGGATAGCAATCAGCCCCAGCATTTT. Translated: CASSEWDSNQPQHF.